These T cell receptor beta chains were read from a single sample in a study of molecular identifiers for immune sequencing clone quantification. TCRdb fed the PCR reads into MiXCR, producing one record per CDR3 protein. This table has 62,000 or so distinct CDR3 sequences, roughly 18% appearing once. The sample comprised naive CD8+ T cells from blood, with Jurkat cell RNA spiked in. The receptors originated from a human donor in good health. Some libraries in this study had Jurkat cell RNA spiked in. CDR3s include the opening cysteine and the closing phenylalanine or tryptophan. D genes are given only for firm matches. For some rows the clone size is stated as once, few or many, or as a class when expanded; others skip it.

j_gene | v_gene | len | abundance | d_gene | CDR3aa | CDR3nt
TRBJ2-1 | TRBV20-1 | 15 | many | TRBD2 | CSASLAGVSYNEQFF | TGCAGTGCTAGTCTAGCGGGAGTTTCCTACAATGAGCAGTTCTTC
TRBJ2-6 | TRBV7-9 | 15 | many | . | CASSSPWSGANVLTF | TGTGCCAGCAGCTCTCCGTGGTCTGGGGCCAACGTCCTGACTTTC
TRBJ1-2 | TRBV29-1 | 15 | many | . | CSVEVYLDPNYGYTF | TGCAGCGTTGAAGTGTATCTGGACCCTAACTATGGCTACACCTTC
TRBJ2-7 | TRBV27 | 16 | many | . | CASSLSAGTLSYEQYF | TGTGCCAGCAGTTTATCGGCGGGGACCCTCTCCTACGAGCAGTACTTC
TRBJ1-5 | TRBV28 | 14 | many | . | CASSLFGGNQPQHF | TGTGCCAGCAGTTTATTTGGTGGCAATCAGCCCCAGCATTTT
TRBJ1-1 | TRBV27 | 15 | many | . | CASSDTQGPDTEAFF | TGTGCCAGCAGTGATACACAGGGACCGGACACTGAAGCTTTCTTT
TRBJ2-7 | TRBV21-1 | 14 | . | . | CASSLPDGPYEQYF | TGTGCCAGCAGCCTACCGGACGGCCCCTACGAGCAGTACTTC
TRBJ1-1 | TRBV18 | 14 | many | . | CASSLEDSGTEAFF | TGTGCCAGCTCACTTGAGGACAGTGGGACTGAAGCTTTCTTT
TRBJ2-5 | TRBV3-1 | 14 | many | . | CASSSQVAIETQYF | TGTGCCAGCAGCTCCCAAGTGGCGATCGAGACCCAGTACTTC
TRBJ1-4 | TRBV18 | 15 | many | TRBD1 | CASSPLDRVDEKLFF | TGTGCCAGCTCACCCTTGGACAGGGTCGATGAAAAACTGTTTTTT
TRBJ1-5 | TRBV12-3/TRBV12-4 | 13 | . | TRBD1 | CASSGQGCQPQHF | TGTGCCAGCAGCGGACAGGGGTGTCAGCCCCAGCATTTT
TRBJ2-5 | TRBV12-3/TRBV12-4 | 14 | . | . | CASSLVLLQETQYF | TGTGCCAGCAGTTTAGTGCTCCTCCAAGAGACCCAGTACTTC
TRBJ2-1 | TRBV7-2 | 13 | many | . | CASIGGVYNEQFF | TGTGCCAGCATAGGAGGAGTCTACAATGAGCAGTTCTTC
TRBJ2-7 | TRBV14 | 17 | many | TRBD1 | CASSHQGPAQGYHEQYF | TGTGCCAGCAGCCACCAGGGCCCGGCACAGGGGTACCACGAGCAGTACTTC
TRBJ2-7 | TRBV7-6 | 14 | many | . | CASSLYPSAYEQYF | TGTGCCAGCAGCCTATACCCCTCGGCCTACGAGCAGTACTTC
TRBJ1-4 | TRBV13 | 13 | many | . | CASSIGHGEKLFF | TGTGCCAGCAGCATCGGACATGGTGAAAAACTGTTTTTT
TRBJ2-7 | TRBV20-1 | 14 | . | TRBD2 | CSAMTSEGSYEQYF | TGCAGTGCTATGACTAGCGAGGGGTCCTACGAGCAGTACTTC
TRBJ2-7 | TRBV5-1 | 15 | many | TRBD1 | CASSLRQGQSYEQYF | TGCGCCAGCAGCTTGAGACAGGGCCAATCCTACGAGCAGTACTTC
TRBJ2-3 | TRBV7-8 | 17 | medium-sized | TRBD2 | CASSLALAGGRLDTQYF | TGTGCCAGCAGCTTAGCCCTAGCGGGAGGTCGATTAGATACGCAGTATTTT
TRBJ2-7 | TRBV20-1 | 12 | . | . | CSARETSPEQYF | TGCAGTGCTAGGGAAACTAGCCCCGAGCAGTACTTC
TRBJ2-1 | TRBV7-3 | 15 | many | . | CASSLSTNPYNEQFF | TGTGCCAGCAGCTTATCCACTAATCCCTACAATGAGCAGTTCTTC
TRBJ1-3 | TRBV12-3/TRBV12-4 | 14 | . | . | CASRPAVVGNTIYF | TGTGCCAGCAGGCCAGCCGTAGTTGGAAACACCATATATTTT
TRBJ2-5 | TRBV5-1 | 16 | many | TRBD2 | CASSLWSSGLQETQYF | TGCGCCAGCAGCTTGTGGTCTAGCGGCCTTCAAGAGACCCAGTACTTC
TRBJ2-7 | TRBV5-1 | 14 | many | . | CASSPPGSSYEQYF | TGCGCCAGCAGCCCGCCAGGTAGCTCCTACGAGCAGTACTTC
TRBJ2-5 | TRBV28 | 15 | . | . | CASSPVGTEQGTQYF | TGTGCCAGCAGTCCAGTGGGGACGGAACAAGGGACCCAGTACTTC
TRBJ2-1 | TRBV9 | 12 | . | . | CASSPFRDEQFF | TGTGCCAGCAGCCCGTTTAGAGATGAGCAGTTCTTC
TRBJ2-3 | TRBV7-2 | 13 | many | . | CASSWVETDTQYF | TGTGCCAGCAGCTGGGTCGAGACAGATACGCAGTATTTT
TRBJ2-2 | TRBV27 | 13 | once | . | CASSLAAPGELFF | TGTGCCAGCAGTTTAGCTGCGCCCGGGGAGCTGTTTTTT
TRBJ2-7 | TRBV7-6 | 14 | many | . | CASSTADSPYEQYF | TGTGCCAGCAGCACCGCGGACAGTCCCTACGAGCAGTACTTC
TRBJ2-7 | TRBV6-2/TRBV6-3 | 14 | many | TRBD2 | CASSTGLGAYEQYF | TGTGCCAGCAGTACCGGACTAGGGGCCTACGAGCAGTACTTC
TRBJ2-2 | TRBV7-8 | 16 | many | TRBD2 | CASSTRLAGIMGELFF | TGTGCCAGCAGCACCCGACTAGCGGGTATCATGGGGGAGCTGTTTTTT
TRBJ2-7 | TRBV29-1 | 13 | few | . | CSVFPESSYEQYF | TGCAGCGTTTTTCCGGAGTCCTCCTACGAGCAGTACTTC
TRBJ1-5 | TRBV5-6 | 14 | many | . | CASSLGVLDQPQHF | TGTGCCAGCAGCTTGGGGGTTCTGGATCAGCCCCAGCATTTT
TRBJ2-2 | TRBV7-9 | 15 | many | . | CASTTPDRNTGELFF | TGTGCCAGCACCACCCCGGACAGGAACACCGGGGAGCTGTTTTTT
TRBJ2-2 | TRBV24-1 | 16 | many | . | CATSESGVQYTGELFF | TGTGCCACCAGTGAATCGGGAGTTCAGTACACCGGGGAGCTGTTTTTT
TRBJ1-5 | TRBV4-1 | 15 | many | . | CASSQARWSNQPQHF | TGCGCCAGCAGCCAAGCTCGGTGGAGCAATCAGCCCCAGCATTTT
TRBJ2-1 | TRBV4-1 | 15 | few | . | CASSQELAPSNEQFF | TGCGCCAGCAGCCAAGAACTAGCCCCGAGCAATGAGCAGTTCTTC
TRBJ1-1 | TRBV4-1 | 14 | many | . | CASSQVTTQTEAFF | TGCGCCAGCAGCCAAGTTACTACACAAACTGAAGCTTTCTTT
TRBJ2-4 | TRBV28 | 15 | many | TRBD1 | CASSSRTGAKNIQYF | TGTGCCAGCAGTTCCCGGACAGGAGCCAAAAACATTCAGTACTTC
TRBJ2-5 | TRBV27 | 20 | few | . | CASVQALLLRPQPTQETQYF | TGTGCCAGCGTTCAAGCCCTATTACTCCGACCCCAACCGACACAAGAGACCCAGTACTTC
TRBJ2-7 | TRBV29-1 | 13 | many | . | CSAWTGASYEPYF | TGCAGCGCTTGGACTGGAGCCTCCTACGAGCCGTACTTC
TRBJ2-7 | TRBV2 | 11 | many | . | CASRYSYEQYF | TGTGCCAGCAGGTACTCCTACGAGCAGTACTTC
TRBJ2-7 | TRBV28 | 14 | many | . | CASSPPGQYYEQYF | TGTGCCAGCAGTCCACCGGGACAATACTACGAGCAGTACTTC
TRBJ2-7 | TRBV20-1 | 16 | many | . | CSANSITDTVTYEQYF | TGCAGTGCTAATAGTATCACCGATACTGTCACCTACGAGCAGTACTTC
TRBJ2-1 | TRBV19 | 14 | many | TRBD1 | CASSIWDRGNEQFF | TGTGCCAGTAGTATATGGGACAGGGGCAATGAGCAGTTCTTC
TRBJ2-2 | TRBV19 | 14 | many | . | CASTTGIGTGELFF | TGTGCCAGTACGACCGGGATAGGCACCGGGGAGCTGTTTTTT
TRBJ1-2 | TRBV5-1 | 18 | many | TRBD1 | CASSSSRQGASPLDGYTF | TGCGCCAGCAGCTCGAGCCGACAGGGGGCGTCCCCACTGGATGGCTACACCTTC
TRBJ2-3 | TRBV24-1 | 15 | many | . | CATSEPGESTDTQYF | TGTGCCACCAGTGAACCGGGTGAAAGCACAGATACGCAGTATTTT
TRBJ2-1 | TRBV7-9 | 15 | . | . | CASSLGGGSYNEQFF | TGTGCCAGCAGCTTAGGAGGTGGGTCCTACAATGAGCAGTTCTTC
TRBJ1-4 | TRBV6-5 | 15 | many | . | CASSYSTGEIEKLFF | TGTGCCAGCAGTTACTCGACGGGGGAAATTGAAAAACTGTTTTTT
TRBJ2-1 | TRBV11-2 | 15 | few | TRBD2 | CASSLASGRGNEQFF | TGTGCCAGCAGCTTAGCTAGCGGGAGAGGCAATGAGCAGTTCTTC
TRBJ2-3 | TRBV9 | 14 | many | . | CASSVAGSADTQYF | TGTGCCAGCAGCGTAGCAGGGAGCGCAGATACGCAGTATTTT
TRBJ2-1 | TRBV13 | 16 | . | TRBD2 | CASSFLLAGSHNEQFF | TGTGCCAGCAGCTTTCTACTAGCGGGATCCCACAATGAGCAGTTCTTC
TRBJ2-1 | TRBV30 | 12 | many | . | CACDEPNNEQFF | TGTGCCTGTGACGAGCCTAACAATGAGCAGTTCTTC
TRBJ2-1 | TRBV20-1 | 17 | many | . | CSAREVIIAAPYNEQFF | TGCAGTGCTAGAGAGGTCATCATAGCGGCCCCCTACAATGAGCAGTTCTTC
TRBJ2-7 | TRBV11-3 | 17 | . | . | CASSPPLGEATPYEQYF | TGTGCCAGCAGCCCCCCCTTGGGGGAGGCGACTCCCTACGAGCAGTACTTC
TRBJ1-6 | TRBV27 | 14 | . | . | CASSPGLYNSPLHF | TGTGCCAGCAGCCCCGGACTTTATAATTCACCCCTCCACTTT
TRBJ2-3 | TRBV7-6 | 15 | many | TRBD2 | CASSLDLEGSSGCSF | TGTGCCAGCAGCTTAGATCTGGAGGGGTCTAGCGGGTGCTCTTTT
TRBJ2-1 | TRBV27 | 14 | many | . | CASSLSGSRDEQFF | TGTGCCAGCAGTTTATCCGGGAGTCGTGATGAGCAGTTCTTC